Listed below are T cell receptor beta chains from one sample, sequenced in a study of vaccination effects on CD4 cells after COVID-19. Using immunoSEQ multiplex PCR, the repertoire was profiled, and TCRdb retains in-frame clones only, with some absent. The table records about 69,000 clones, around 70% of them present only once. These receptors lack a known antigen. The sample was CD4+ T cells from PBMCs cultured with HCoV-229E spike peptides, taken after COVID-19 vaccination. The receptors were sampled from a human donor who received a COVID-19 vaccine. CDR3s include the opening cysteine and the closing phenylalanine or tryptophan. Fields, in order: D gene, V gene, clone size, J gene, CDR3 DNA, CDR3 protein. D genes are given only for firm matches. Expanded clones are given a class, and other clones once, few, many or no size at all.

D: .; V: TRBV7-3; size: .; J: TRBJ2-1; DNA: TGTGCCAGCAGCCTATACGGGCTCTCCTACAATGAGCAGTTCTTC; CDR3: CASSLYGLSYNEQFF
D: TRBD2; V: TRBV10-3; size: .; J: TRBJ2-3; DNA: TGTGCCATCAGTTCGGCTAGCGGGGGGAGGGATACGCAGTATTTT; CDR3: CAISSASGGRDTQYF
D: .; V: TRBV7-2; size: .; J: TRBJ2-6; DNA: TGTGCCAGCAGCTTAGTGGTCTCTGGGGCCAACGTCCTGACTTTC; CDR3: CASSLVVSGANVLTF
D: TRBD1; V: TRBV15; size: .; J: TRBJ2-3; DNA: TGTGCCACCAGCAGCGGACAGGCTGACACAGATACGCAGTATTTT; CDR3: CATSSGQADTDTQYF
D: TRBD1; V: TRBV30; size: .; J: TRBJ1-1; DNA: TGTGCCTGGAGACTTACAGGGGGCTCTACTGAAGCTTTCTTT; CDR3: CAWRLTGGSTEAFF
D: .; V: TRBV6-5; size: .; J: TRBJ1-1; DNA: TGTGCCAGCAGTTACTCGAATATTTTGGGGGAAAAAGCTTTCTTT; CDR3: CASSYSNILGEKAFF
D: .; V: TRBV7-8; size: few; J: TRBJ2-3; DNA: TGTGCCAGCAGCTTCTCACATAACACAGATACGCAGTATTTT; CDR3: CASSFSHNTDTQYF
D: TRBD2; V: TRBV4-1; size: .; J: TRBJ2-3; DNA: TGCGCCAGCAGCCAAGATCGCTTGCGGACTAGTAGCGCAGATACGCAGTATTTT; CDR3: CASSQDRLRTSSADTQYF
D: .; V: TRBV4-1; size: .; J: TRBJ2-1; DNA: TGCGCCAGCAGCCAAGTACCGGGACACACGGACAATGAGCAGTTCTTC; CDR3: CASSQVPGHTDNEQFF
D: TRBD2; V: TRBV7-9; size: .; J: TRBJ2-1; DNA: TGTGCCAGCAGGCGTGAACTCGGGACTACTTACAATGAGCAGTTCTTC; CDR3: CASRRELGTTYNEQFF
D: .; V: TRBV11-1; size: few; J: TRBJ2-5; DNA: TGTGCCAGCAGCTTAGCGGGGCTGGAGACCCAGTACTTC; CDR3: CASSLAGLETQYF
D: TRBD1; V: TRBV4-1; size: .; J: TRBJ2-2; DNA: TGCGCCAGCAGCCAAGTTTTGACAGGGGCCCCCGGGGAGCTGTTTTTT; CDR3: CASSQVLTGAPGELFF
D: .; V: TRBV7-8; size: .; J: TRBJ1-1; DNA: TGTGCCAGCAGCCTCTCGGGTCAGGCAGGGAGGAACACTGAAGCTTTCTTT; CDR3: CASSLSGQAGRNTEAFF
D: TRBD1; V: TRBV27; size: .; J: TRBJ2-5; DNA: TGTGCCAGCAGTTTGAGGCAGGGGGCGCGGGAGACCCAGTACTTC; CDR3: CASSLRQGARETQYF
D: TRBD1; V: TRBV9; size: .; J: TRBJ1-2; DNA: TGTGCCAGCAGCGTTCGAGACAGGGAAGGTGGCTACACCTTC; CDR3: CASSVRDREGGYTF
D: TRBD1; V: TRBV5-5; size: .; J: TRBJ2-3; DNA: TGTGCCAGCAGCCCACCCTGGGGACAGAGGGCAGATACGCAGTATTTT; CDR3: CASSPPWGQRADTQYF
D: .; V: TRBV24-1; size: once; J: TRBJ2-5; DNA: TGTGCCACCAGTGCTCCAATGGAGACCCAGTACTTC; CDR3: CATSAPMETQYF
D: .; V: TRBV7-3; size: .; J: TRBJ1-1; DNA: TGTGCCAGCAGCTCGGGGACCAACACTGAAGCTTTCTTT; CDR3: CASSSGTNTEAFF
D: .; V: TRBV5-4; size: .; J: TRBJ2-5; DNA: TGTGCCAGCAGCTCGTCCTTTGCGGGGGCCCCCGGAGAGACCCAGTACTTC; CDR3: CASSSSFAGAPGETQYF
D: .; V: TRBV4-1; size: .; J: TRBJ2-1; DNA: TGCGCCAGCAGCCAGACACCCCGTCGGGGAAGCTCCTACAATGAGCAGTTCTTC; CDR3: CASSQTPRRGSSYNEQFF
D: .; V: TRBV7-9; size: .; J: TRBJ2-2; DNA: TGTGCCAGCAGCTTATCTTCGTTTGCAGGGGCGAACACCGGGGAGCTGTTTTTT; CDR3: CASSLSSFAGANTGELFF
D: .; V: TRBV7-2; size: .; J: TRBJ1-1; DNA: TGTGCCAGCAGCTTAGTCGGTGGTCCCACGGGGACTGAAGCTTTCTTT; CDR3: CASSLVGGPTGTEAFF
D: .; V: TRBV6-4; size: .; J: TRBJ2-5; DNA: TGTGCCAGCAGCTCCCAGGGGGGTCAGACCCAGTACTTC; CDR3: CASSSQGGQTQYF
D: .; V: TRBV2; size: .; J: TRBJ2-2; DNA: TGTGCCAGCAGGGCAGACTCCGCCACCGGGGAGCTGTTTTTT; CDR3: CASRADSATGELFF
D: .; V: TRBV6-5; size: .; J: TRBJ2-6; DNA: TGTGCCAGCAGCCCCAGGGGTTCTGGGGCCAACGTCCTGACTTTC; CDR3: CASSPRGSGANVLTF
D: .; V: TRBV28; size: .; J: TRBJ1-2; DNA: TGTGCCAGCAGTTTATCTTCTGGTGGCAGACCGGGCTACACCTTC; CDR3: CASSLSSGGRPGYTF
D: .; V: TRBV9; size: .; J: TRBJ2-3; DNA: TGTGCCAGCAGTGTCGGGGACCCAGATACGCAGTATTTT; CDR3: CASSVGDPDTQYF